The clone carrying this T cell receptor beta chain was seen more than once but under ten times. Its antigen remains unknown. Molecules of cDNA were individually given unique molecular identifiers that were attached to them. TCRdb re-called the 5' RACE reads through MiXCR, storing one row per CDR3 protein. The data contain some 48,000 distinct CDR3 sequences, about 6% of them singletons. The ends were cut back, 3 bases at V and 2 bases at J, with 13 bases in the middle. CDR1 SGHTA and CDR2 FQGNSA come from the germline V gene. CDR3 length equals 15 residues. This sample stems from a study of early T cells in non-severe SARS-CoV-2 infection. On the study more broadly: Sequenced material consisted of bulk RNA (from unsorted whole blood), and chains were unpaired. Study-wide results and limits: CD4 and private specificities were missed by VDJdb matching, which favored anti-spike CD8 responses.

The sample was whole blood, taken at baseline. The V and J genes are TRBV7-2 and TRBJ2-5; D could derive from TRBD1 or TRBD2 (5 bases each). This sequence was found in an adult who was a healthcare worker with PCR-confirmed SARS-CoV-2 infection or an uninfected control (not recorded which). CDR3 DNA: TGTGCCAGCAGCTTTTCAGGGTCGGGGCAAGAGACCCAGTACTTC. It translates to CASSFSGSGQETQYF.